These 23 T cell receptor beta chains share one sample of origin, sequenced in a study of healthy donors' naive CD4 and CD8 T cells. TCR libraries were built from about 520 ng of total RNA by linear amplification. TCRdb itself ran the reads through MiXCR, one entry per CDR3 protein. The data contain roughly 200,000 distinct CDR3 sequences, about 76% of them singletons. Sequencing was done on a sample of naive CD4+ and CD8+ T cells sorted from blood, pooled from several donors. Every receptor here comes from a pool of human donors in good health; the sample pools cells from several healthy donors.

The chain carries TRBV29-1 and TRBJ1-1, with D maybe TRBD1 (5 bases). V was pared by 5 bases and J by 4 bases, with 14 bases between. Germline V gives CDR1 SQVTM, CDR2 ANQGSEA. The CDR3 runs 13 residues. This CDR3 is CSVLGGVRTEAFF. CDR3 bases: TGCAGCGTTCTTGGGGGAGTCCGCACTGAAGCTTTCTTT.

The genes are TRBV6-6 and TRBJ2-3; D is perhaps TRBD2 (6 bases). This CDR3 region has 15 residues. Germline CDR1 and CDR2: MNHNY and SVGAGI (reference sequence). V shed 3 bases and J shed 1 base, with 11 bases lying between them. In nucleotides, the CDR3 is TGTGCCAGCAGTTATCCGGCGGGGCGCACAGATACGCAGTATTTT. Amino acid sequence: CASSYPAGRTDTQYF.

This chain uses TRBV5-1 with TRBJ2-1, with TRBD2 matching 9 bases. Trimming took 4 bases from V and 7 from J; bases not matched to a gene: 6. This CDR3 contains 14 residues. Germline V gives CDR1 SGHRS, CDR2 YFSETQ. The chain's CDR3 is CASSGWTSVNEQFF. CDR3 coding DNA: TGCGCCAGCAGCGGCTGGACTAGCGTAAATGAGCAGTTCTTC.

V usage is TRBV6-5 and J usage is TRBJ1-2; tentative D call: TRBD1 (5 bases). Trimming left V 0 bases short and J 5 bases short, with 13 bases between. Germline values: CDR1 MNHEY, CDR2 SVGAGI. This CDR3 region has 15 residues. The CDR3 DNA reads TGTGCCAGCAGTTACTCCAGGGACGGGGCGTATGGCTACACCTTC. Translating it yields CASSYSRDGAYGYTF.

DNA for the CDR3: TGCAGCGTTGCCGGACAGGGTCTGGCTGGAAACACCATATATTTT. It codes for CSVAGQGLAGNTIYF. The chain links TRBV29-1 to TRBJ1-3, with 8 bases aligning to TRBD1. CDR1 and CDR2 (germline): SQVTM, ANQGSEA. The CDR3 contains 15 residues. Losses at the gene ends were 4 bases for V and 2 bases for J; bases not matched to a gene: 7.

The CDR3: CASINSGRGDEQFF. The DNA of the CDR3 is TGTGCCAGCATAAACAGCGGGAGGGGTGATGAGCAGTTCTTC. The rearrangement links TRBV6-6 to TRBJ2-1; 10 bases line up with TRBD2. Germline lookup yields CDR1 MNHNY and CDR2 SVGAGI (reference sequence). The junction had 8 bases not matched to a gene; V was cut back by 7 bases and J by 8 bases. This CDR3 is built from 14 residues.

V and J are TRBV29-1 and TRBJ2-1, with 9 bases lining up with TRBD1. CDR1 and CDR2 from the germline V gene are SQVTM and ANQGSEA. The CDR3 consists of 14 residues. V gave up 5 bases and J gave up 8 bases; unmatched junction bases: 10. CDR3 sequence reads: CSVYTWTGEDEQFF. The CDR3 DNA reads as TGCAGCGTTTACACGTGGACAGGGGAAGATGAGCAGTTCTTC.

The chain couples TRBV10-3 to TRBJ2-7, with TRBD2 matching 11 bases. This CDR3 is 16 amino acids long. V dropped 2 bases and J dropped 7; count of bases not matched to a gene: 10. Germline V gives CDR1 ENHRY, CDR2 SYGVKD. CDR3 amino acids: CAISERGLAATGEQYF. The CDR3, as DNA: TGTGCCATCAGTGAGCGGGGACTAGCGGCCACAGGGGAGCAGTACTTC.

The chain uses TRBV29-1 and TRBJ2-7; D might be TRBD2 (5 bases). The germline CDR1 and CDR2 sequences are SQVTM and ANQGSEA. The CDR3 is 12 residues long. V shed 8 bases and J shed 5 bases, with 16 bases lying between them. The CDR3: CSSTLSGHEQYF. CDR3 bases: TGCAGCTCCACCCTCAGCGGTCACGAGCAGTACTTC.

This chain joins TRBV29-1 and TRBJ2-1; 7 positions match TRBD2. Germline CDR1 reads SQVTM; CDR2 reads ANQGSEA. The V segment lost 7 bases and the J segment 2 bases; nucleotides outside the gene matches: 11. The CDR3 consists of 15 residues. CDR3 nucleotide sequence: TGCAGCGGACGAGCCGCGGGAGTTACCTACAATGAGCAGTTCTTC. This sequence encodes CSGRAAGVTYNEQFF.

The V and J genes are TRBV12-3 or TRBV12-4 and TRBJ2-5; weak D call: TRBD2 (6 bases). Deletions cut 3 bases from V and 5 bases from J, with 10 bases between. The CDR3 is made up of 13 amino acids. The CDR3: CASSFGRKETQYF. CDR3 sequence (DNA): TGTGCCAGCAGTTTTGGGAGGAAGGAGACCCAGTACTTC.

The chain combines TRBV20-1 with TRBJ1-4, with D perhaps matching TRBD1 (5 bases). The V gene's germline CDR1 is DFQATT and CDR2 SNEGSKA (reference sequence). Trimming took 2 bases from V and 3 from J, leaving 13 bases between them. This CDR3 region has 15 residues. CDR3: CSARNGRAANEKLFF. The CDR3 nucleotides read TGCAGTGCTAGAAATGGCAGGGCTGCTAATGAAAAACTGTTTTTT.

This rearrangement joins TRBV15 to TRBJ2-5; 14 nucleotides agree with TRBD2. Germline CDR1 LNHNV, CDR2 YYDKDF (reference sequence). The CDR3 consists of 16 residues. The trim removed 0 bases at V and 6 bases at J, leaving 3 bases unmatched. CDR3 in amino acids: CATSRDRLAGGQTQYF. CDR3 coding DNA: TGTGCCACCAGCAGAGATCGACTAGCGGGAGGGCAGACCCAGTACTTC.

The chain's CDR3 is CASSEGPLQETQYF. CDR3 bases: TGTGCCAGCAGTGAAGGTCCACTGCAAGAGACCCAGTACTTC. The chain combines TRBV6-1 with TRBJ2-5; unclear D gene. Trimming left V 1 base short and J 2 bases short, with 8 bases between. Germline assignment: CDR1 MNHNS and CDR2 SASEGT. This CDR3 contains 14 residues.

The CDR3 spells CASSYSEGNTIYF. As DNA, the CDR3 is TGTGCCAGCAGTTACTCTGAGGGAAACACCATATATTTT. J is TRBJ1-3 and V is TRBV6-5, with D uncertain. CDR1 is MNHEY and CDR2 is SVGAGI in the germline V gene. This CDR3 has 13 amino acids. Trimming took 0 bases from V and 4 from J, leaving 4 bases between them.

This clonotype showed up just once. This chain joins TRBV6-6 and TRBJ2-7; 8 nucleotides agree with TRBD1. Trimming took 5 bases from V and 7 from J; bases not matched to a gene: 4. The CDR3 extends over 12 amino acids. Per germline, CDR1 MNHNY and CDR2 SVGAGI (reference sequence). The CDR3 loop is CASSRDRREQYF. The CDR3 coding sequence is TGTGCCAGCAGTAGGGACAGGAGAGAGCAGTACTTC.

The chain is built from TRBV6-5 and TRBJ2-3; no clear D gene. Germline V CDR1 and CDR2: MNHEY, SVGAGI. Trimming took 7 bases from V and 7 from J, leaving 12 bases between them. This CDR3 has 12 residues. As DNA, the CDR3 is TGTGCCAGCACAAACGGGTTGAATACGCAGTATTTT. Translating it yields CASTNGLNTQYF.

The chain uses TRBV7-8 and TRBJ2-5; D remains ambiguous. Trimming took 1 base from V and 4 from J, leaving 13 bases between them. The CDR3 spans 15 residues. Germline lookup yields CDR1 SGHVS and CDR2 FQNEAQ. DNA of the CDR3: TGTGCCAGCAGCTTAGAGGCTCACCGGATAGAGACCCAGTACTTC. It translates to CASSLEAHRIETQYF.

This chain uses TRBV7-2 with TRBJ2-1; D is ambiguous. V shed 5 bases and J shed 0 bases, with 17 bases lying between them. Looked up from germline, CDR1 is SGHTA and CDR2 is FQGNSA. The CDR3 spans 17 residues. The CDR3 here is CASSQLPPSVSYNEQFF. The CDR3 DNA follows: TGTGCCAGCAGCCAGCTGCCGCCCTCCGTCTCCTACAATGAGCAGTTCTTC.

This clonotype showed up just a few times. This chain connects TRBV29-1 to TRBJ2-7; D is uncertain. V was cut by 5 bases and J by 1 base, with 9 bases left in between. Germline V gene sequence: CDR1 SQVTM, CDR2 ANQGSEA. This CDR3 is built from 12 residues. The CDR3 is CSVLYPSYEQYF. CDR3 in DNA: TGCAGCGTTTTATACCCATCCTACGAGCAGTACTTC.

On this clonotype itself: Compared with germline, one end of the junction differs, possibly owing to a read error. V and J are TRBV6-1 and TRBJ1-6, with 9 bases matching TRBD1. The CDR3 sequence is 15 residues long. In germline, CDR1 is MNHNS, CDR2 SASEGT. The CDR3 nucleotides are TGTGCCACCAGTACTATCGGGACAGGGAATTCACCCCTCCACTTT. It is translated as CATSTIGTGNSPLHF.

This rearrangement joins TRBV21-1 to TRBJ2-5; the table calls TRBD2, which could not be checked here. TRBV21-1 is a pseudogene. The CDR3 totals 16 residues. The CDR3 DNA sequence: TGTGCCAGCAGCAAAGCGCTTTGGGCGGGCCAAGAGACCCAGTACTTC. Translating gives CASSKALWAGQETQYF.

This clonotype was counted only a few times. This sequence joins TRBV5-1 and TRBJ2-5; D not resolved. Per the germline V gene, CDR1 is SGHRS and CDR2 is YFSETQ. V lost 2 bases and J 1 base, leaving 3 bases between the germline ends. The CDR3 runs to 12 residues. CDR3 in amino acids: CASSLIQETQYF. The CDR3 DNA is TGCGCCAGCAGCTTAATCCAAGAGACCCAGTACTTC.